A selection of T cell receptor beta chains follows, all from one sample in a study of blood T cell repertoires in COVID-19. Data came from immunoSEQ multiplex PCR; TCRdb stores just in-frame clones and leaves some out. The repertoire holds around 120,000 clones, with around 80% as singletons. Sequencing was carried out using peripheral blood. The receptor source for this set is an older man with acute or convalescent COVID-19. CDR3s include the opening cysteine and the closing phenylalanine or tryptophan.

j_call v_call cdr3_aa
TRBJ1-3 TRBV5-6 CASSGGFSGNTIYF
TRBJ1-5 TRBV28 CASTPGQGRQPQHF
TRBJ2-7 TRBV29-1 CSVVSGPYEQYF
TRBJ2-3 TRBV12-3/TRBV12-4 CASQGLGDTQYF
TRBJ1-6 TRBV7-2 CASSSSTGTYNSPLHF
TRBJ2-2 TRBV7-9 CASSRTSGGANTGELFF
TRBJ2-3 TRBV9 CASSVDATTSTDTQYF
TRBJ1-2 TRBV28 CASSLNRGFSYGYTF
TRBJ2-3 TRBV7-9 CASSLGTGEPDTQYF
TRBJ2-7 TRBV2 CASRDRGYEQYF
TRBJ2-3 TRBV24-1 CATSVGLSLAGGTDTQYF
TRBJ2-3 TRBV9 CASSEDQGTDTQYF
TRBJ2-7 TRBV3-1/TRBV3-2 CASSYTFGVASLDEQYF
TRBJ2-7 TRBV30 CAWSVRDRVFNEQYF
TRBJ2-4 TRBV27 CASSPQGSNIQYF
TRBJ2-5 TRBV30 CAWAGGRYQETQYF
TRBJ1-5 TRBV4-1 CASTPGAGVGNQPQHF
TRBJ2-1 TRBV11-2 CASSRRGTRVVNEQFF
TRBJ2-5 TRBV28 CASSTPRLAGGETQYF
TRBJ2-1 TRBV7-6 CASGASGGFEQFF
TRBJ1-5 TRBV3-1/TRBV3-2 CASSQEADQPQHF
TRBJ1-2 TRBV15 CATSAGTGYGYTF
TRBJ2-1 TRBV5-4 CASSGLAGGPGYNEQFF
TRBJ2-3 TRBV21-1 CASSKSPSGGKTDTQYF
TRBJ2-6 TRBV2 CASSHRTTGANVLTF
TRBJ2-5 TRBV5-6 CASSGGWYQETQYF
TRBJ1-2 TRBV7-2 CASSSGENYGYTF
TRBJ2-7 TRBV7-9 CASSFTGFPGNEQYF
TRBJ1-2 TRBV7-8 CASSQPGTGYTF